Sequencing of this T cell receptor beta chain was carried out in a study of blood T cell repertoires in COVID-19. Trimming left V 6 bases short and J 2 bases short, with 10 bases between. CDR3 length equals 13 residues. Donors of Cohort 3 who recovered were those that had two negative PCRs, clearance, or symptom resolution. The assay was immunoSEQ multiplex PCR, and TCRdb's table has in-frame clones only and misses some. This sample has approximately 440,000 clones, with less than 95% found just once. The clonotype comes from a man aged 18 to 30 who had recovered from COVID-19. This chain connects TRBV12-3 or TRBV12-4 to TRBJ2-5; D not certain. Sequencing was done on a sample of PBMCs or T cells enriched from blood (not recorded which). CDR3 amino acids: CASSPTYQETQYF. The CDR3 DNA sequence: TGTGCCAGCAGCCCCACCTATCAAGAGACCCAGTACTTC.